These T cell receptor beta chains were read from a single sample in a study of blood T cell repertoires in COVID-19. The method was immunoSEQ multiplex PCR; TCRdb's version includes in-frame clones alone and lacks a portion of them. The profile shows approximately 210,000 clones, roughly nine tenths of them singletons. Sequencing was carried out using peripheral blood. The receptor set was obtained from a man in his thirties or forties with acute or convalescent COVID-19. The CDR3 runs from the conserved cysteine through the conserved F or W.

>TRBJ2-1|TRBV19
CASSIIRTESSYNEQFF
>TRBJ2-1|TRBV18
CASSPYGTSAYNEQFF
>TRBJ2-3|TRBV6-6
CASSYPSTDTQYF
>TRBJ2-7|TRBV5-1
CASSKGAYEQYF
>TRBJ2-1|TRBV5-6
CASSFNNHHEQFF
>TRBJ1-4|TRBV2
CASRRTVAGEKLFF
>TRBJ1-6|TRBV11-2
CASSSFPNSPLHF
>TRBJ2-7|TRBV29-1
CSVVAGYTYEQYF
>TRBJ2-3|TRBV12-3/TRBV12-4
CASSFRRTQYF
>TRBJ2-7|TRBV3-1/TRBV3-2
CASSQGSVPSYEQYF
>TRBJ2-3|TRBV4-1
CASSLGVSDTQYF
>TRBJ1-2|TRBV4-1
CASSPGQGIDYGYTF
>TRBJ1-5|TRBV30
CAWSIRGEQPQHF
>TRBJ1-4|TRBV29-1
CSASRGLDEKLFF
>TRBJ1-1|TRBV5-4
CASSFGQRNTEAFF
>TRBJ1-3|TRBV4-1
CASSQDWDRAAGNTIYF
>TRBJ1-1|TRBV5-1
CASRQGTNTEAFF
>TRBJ2-2|TRBV11-2
CASSLGFITGASGELFF